Listed here are 16 T cell receptor beta chains from one sample, sequenced in a study of OX40 agonist ivuxolimab in advanced cancers. TCRdb's table, derived via immunoSEQ multiplex PCR, lists solely in-frame clones and lacks some. The sample has approximately 58,000 clones, 86% seen once. The sequences come from CD4+ or CD8+ T cells sorted from blood, collected in a trial of the OX40 agonist ivuxolimab. Receptor source: an adult with an advanced solid tumor such as melanoma, head and neck, liver or kidney cancer.

The V and J genes are TRBV6-5 and TRBJ1-5; the D gene is possibly TRBD1 (5 bases). V was cut by 2 bases and J by 7 bases, with 12 bases left in between. The germline V gene encodes CDR1 MNHEY and CDR2 SVGAGI. The CDR3 is 14 amino acids. The CDR3 bases are TGTGCCAGCAGTTACGGCAGGGAGAGACAGCCCCAGCATTTT. Protein sequence: CASSYGRERQPQHF.

This chain links TRBV27 with TRBJ2-1, with TRBD2 matching 7 bases. Looked up from germline, CDR1 is MNHEY and CDR2 is SMNVEV (reference sequence). This CDR3 is built from 13 residues. The J segment lost 4 bases and the V segment lost 9 bases, leaving 6 bases of the junction unmatched. CDR3 nucleotides: TGTGCCAGTGGAGGACTAGAATACAATGAGCAGTTCTTC. Amino acid sequence: CASGGLEYNEQFF.

Only one count was recorded for this clone. This chain uses TRBV2 with TRBJ1-6; tentatively, D is TRBD1 (5 bases). Trimming took 11 bases from V and 7 from J, leaving 24 bases between them. The CDR3 sequence is 16 residues long. Per germline, CDR1 SNHLY and CDR2 FYNNEI. The CDR3 sequence is CADRRGPPGGNSPLHF. The CDR3 DNA reads as TGTGCCGACCGTAGGGGTCCGCCTGGGGGAAATTCACCCCTCCACTTT.

The chain has TRBV2 and TRBJ2-3; D remains unclear. The germline V gene has CDR1 SNHLY and CDR2 FYNNEI. This CDR3 has 12 amino acids. Trimming cost V 4 bases and J 1 base, with 3 bases left between them. The CDR3 DNA follows: TGTGCCAGCAGTGCGGGCACAGATACGCAGTATTTT. Translating gives CASSAGTDTQYF.

This clone has just a few counts. This chain joins TRBV6-5 and TRBJ2-7; 10 bases are a match to TRBD1. The V gene end was trimmed by 6 bases and the J gene end by 5 bases; junction bases not matched to a gene: 7. The germline CDR1 and CDR2 sequences are MNHEY and SVGAGI. The CDR3 has 14 residues. CDR3 bases: TGTGCCAGCAGACGACAGGGGGCCCTTAACGAGCAGTACTTC. As protein: CASRRQGALNEQYF.

The V call is TRBV12-5, the J call TRBJ2-7; a possible D gene is TRBD1 (5 bases). Germline CDR1 and CDR2: LGHNT and FRNRAP. V shed 4 bases and J shed 3 bases, with 7 bases lying between them. The length of the CDR3 is 12 residues. CDR3 coding DNA: TGTGCTAGTGGTTCAGGGTACTACGAGCAGTACTTC. Its protein is CASGSGYYEQYF.

This rearrangement joins TRBV6-5 to TRBJ2-3, with 7 bases fitting TRBD2. Losses at the gene ends were 3 bases for V and 5 bases for J; bases not matched to a gene: 5. Per germline, CDR1 MNHEY and CDR2 SVGAGI. The CDR3 contains 14 residues. CDR3 sequence reads: CASSYGGGLDTQYF. The CDR3 DNA sequence: TGTGCCAGCAGTTATGGGGGGGGATTAGATACGCAGTATTTT.

The chain uses TRBV11-3 and TRBJ2-3, with a weak D call TRBD2 (7 bases). V was trimmed by 5 bases and J by 5 bases, leaving 14 bases between them. This CDR3 has 14 amino acids. The germline CDR1 and CDR2 sequences are SGHNT and YENEEA. DNA for the CDR3: TGTGCCAGCAGCAGGGGGGGGCCGGGAGATACGCAGTATTTT. This codes for CASSRGGPGDTQYF.

V is TRBV6-5 and J is TRBJ2-1; 11 positions agree with TRBD2. Germline trimming cut 7 bases from V and 8 bases from J; bases unmatched to any gene: 10. This CDR3 spans 15 amino acids. Germline assignment: CDR1 MNHEY and CDR2 SVGAGI. For the CDR3, the DNA is TGTGCCAGCAAACACACTAGCGGGAGTAGGTATGAGCAGTTCTTC. This encodes CASKHTSGSRYEQFF.

The chain links TRBV18 to TRBJ1-1; D ambiguous. The germline V gene has CDR1 KGHSH and CDR2 LQKENI. V lost 5 bases to trimming and J lost 4 bases, with 11 bases between them. The CDR3 is 13 amino acids. The CDR3 is CASSTIGSTEAFF. CDR3 bases: TGTGCCAGCTCAACTATAGGTAGCACTGAAGCTTTCTTT.

This clone was counted between two and nine times. This chain links TRBV7-2 with TRBJ2-7; TRBD2 might be the D (6 bases). Germline lookup yields CDR1 SGHTA and CDR2 FQGNSA. The CDR3 has 15 amino acids. V was cut by 3 bases and J by 5 bases, with 17 bases left in between. The CDR3 bases are TGTGCCAGCAGCTTGGGATGGGGCGGGAACGACGAGCAGTACTTC. Translation gives CASSLGWGGNDEQYF.

The V call is TRBV28, the J call TRBJ2-1; TRBD2 might be the D (5 bases). CDR3 length equals 11 residues. The germline V gene has CDR1 MDHEN and CDR2 SYDVKM. The V end lost 5 bases, the J end lost 9 bases, and 8 bases lay between the germline ends. The CDR3 DNA reads TGTGCCAGCAGTATAGAGGGTGAGCAGTTCTTC. It specifies CASSIEGEQFF.

The V gene is TRBV4-2, the J gene TRBJ2-5; 9 bases map to TRBD2. With 8 bases clipped from V and 2 bases from J, the junction kept 12 bases outside the gene matches. This CDR3 spans 16 amino acids. In germline, CDR1 is LGHNA, CDR2 YNFKEQ. CDR3 sequence reads: CASGRGAAGGQETQYF. CDR3 coding DNA: TGTGCCAGCGGGAGGGGCGCAGCGGGGGGACAAGAGACCCAGTACTTC.

This clone was seen only once. The CDR3 DNA reads as TGTGCCAGCAGCCGCGTACTAGCGGGGGGTCTGGGCAACCAAGAGACCCAGTACTTC. Protein: CASSRVLAGGLGNQETQYF. The chain joins TRBV5-4 to TRBJ2-5, with TRBD2 matching over 12 bases. CDR3 length: 19 residues. Germline V gene data show CDR1 as SGHNT and CDR2 as YYREEE (reference sequence). The V segment lost 4 bases and the J segment 0 bases; nucleotides outside the gene matches: 13.

The chain recombines TRBV27 with TRBJ2-1; 7 bases are a match to TRBD1. The germline V gene has CDR1 MNHEY and CDR2 SMNVEV (reference sequence). V was clipped by 2 bases and J by 4 bases; unmatched bases: 2. This CDR3 region has 14 residues. The CDR3 loop is CASSLETGYNEQFF. For the CDR3, the DNA is TGTGCCAGCAGTTTAGAGACAGGGTACAATGAGCAGTTCTTC.

The CDR3 loop is CASSQDRLSGKSSYNEQFF. DNA of the CDR3: TGCGCCAGCAGCCAAGATCGGCTTAGCGGAAAAAGCTCCTACAATGAGCAGTTCTTC. This sequence joins TRBV4-1 and TRBJ2-1; D perhaps matches TRBD2 (6 bases). Germline loops: CDR1 MGHRA, CDR2 YSYEKL. Trimming stripped 0 bases from V and 0 bases from J, with 18 bases between. The CDR3 contains 19 residues.